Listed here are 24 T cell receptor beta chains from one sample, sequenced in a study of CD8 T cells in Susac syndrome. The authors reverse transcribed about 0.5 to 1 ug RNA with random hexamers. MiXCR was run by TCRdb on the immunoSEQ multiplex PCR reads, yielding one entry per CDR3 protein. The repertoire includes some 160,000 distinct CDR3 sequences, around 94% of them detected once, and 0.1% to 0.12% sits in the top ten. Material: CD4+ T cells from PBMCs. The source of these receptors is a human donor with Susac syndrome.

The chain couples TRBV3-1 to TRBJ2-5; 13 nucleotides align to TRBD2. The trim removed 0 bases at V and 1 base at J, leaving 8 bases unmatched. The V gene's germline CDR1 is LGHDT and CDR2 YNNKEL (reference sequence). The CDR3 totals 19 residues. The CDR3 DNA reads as TGTGCCAGCAGCCAAGATAGGAAGGGACTAGCGGGGTTCCAAGAGACCCAGTACTTC. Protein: CASSQDRKGLAGFQETQYF.

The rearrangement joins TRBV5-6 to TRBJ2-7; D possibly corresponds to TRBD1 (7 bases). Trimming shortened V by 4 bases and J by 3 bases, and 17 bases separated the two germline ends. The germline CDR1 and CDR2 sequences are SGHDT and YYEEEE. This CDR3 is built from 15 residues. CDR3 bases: TGTGCCAGCAGCCCTGCGGGGACAGCAGGCTACGAGCAGTACTTC. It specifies CASSPAGTAGYEQYF.

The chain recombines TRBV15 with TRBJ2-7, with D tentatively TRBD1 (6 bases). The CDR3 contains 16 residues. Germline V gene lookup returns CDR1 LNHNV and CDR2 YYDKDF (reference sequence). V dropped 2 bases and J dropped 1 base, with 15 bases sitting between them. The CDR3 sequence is CATSRQGTSTSYEQYF. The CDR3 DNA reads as TGTGCCACCAGCAGACAGGGGACCTCGACGTCCTACGAGCAGTACTTC.

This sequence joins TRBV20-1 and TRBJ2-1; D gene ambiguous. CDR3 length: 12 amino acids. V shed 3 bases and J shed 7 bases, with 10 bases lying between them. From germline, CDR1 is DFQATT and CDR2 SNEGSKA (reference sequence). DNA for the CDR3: TGCAGTGCTAGTTTGTCCATGAATGAGCAGTTCTTC. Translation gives CSASLSMNEQFF.

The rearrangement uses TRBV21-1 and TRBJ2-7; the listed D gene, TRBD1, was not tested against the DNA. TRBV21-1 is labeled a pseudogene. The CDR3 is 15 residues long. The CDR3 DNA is TGTGCCAGCAGCAAATGGTGGACAGGGACCTACGAGCAGTACTTC. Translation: CASSKWWTGTYEQYF.

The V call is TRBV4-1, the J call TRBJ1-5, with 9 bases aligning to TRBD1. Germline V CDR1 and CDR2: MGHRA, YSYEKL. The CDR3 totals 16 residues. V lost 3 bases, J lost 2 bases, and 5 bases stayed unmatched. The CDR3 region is CASSHGQGFGNQPQHF. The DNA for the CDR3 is TGCGCCAGCAGCCATGGACAGGGGTTTGGCAATCAGCCCCAGCATTTT.

CDR3 in amino acids: CSATRRAGSTDTQYF. As DNA, the CDR3 is TGCAGTGCCACACGCCGAGCGGGGAGCACAGATACGCAGTATTTT. The chain combines TRBV20-1 with TRBJ2-3; 7 bases map to TRBD2. After removal of 6 bases from V and 0 bases from J, the junction contained 9 bases not matched to a gene. The germline CDR1 and CDR2 sequences are DFQATT and SNEGSKA (reference sequence). This CDR3 comprises 15 residues.

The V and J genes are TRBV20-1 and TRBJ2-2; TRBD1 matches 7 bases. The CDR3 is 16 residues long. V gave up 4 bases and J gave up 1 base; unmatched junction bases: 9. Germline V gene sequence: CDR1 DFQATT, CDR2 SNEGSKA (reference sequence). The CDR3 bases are TGCAGTGCTACGCGCCAAAACAGGGGGAACACCGGGGAGCTGTTTTTT. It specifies CSATRQNRGNTGELFF.

The CDR3 is CASSVASLVFVNEQFF. The CDR3, as DNA: TGTGCCAGCAGCGTAGCTTCTCTAGTATTCGTCAATGAGCAGTTCTTC. The chain combines TRBV9 with TRBJ2-1, with D unresolved. The V and J ends lost 0 bases and 6 bases respectively, with 16 bases between them. Per germline, CDR1 SGDLS and CDR2 YYNGEE. The CDR3 length is 16 residues.

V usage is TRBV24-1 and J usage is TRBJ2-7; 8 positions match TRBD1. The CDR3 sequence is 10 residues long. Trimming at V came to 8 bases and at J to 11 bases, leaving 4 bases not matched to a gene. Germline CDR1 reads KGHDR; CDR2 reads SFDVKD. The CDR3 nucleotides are TGTGCCACCAAACCGGGACAGGAGTACTTC. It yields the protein CATKPGQEYF.

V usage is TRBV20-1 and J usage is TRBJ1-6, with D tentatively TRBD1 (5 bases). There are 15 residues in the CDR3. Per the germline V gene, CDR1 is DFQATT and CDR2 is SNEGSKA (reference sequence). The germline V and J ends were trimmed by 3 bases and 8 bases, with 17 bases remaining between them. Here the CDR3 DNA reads TGCAGTGCTAGCCTCCCGGGACCGGAACATTCACCCCTCCACTTT. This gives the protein CSASLPGPEHSPLHF.

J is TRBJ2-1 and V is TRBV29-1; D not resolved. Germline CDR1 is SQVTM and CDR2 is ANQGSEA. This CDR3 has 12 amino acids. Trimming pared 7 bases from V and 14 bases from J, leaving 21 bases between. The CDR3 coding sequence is TGCAGCGCGGGTGAGGCGGTCCTCAGAGAGTTCTTC. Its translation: CSAGEAVLREFF.

The CDR3 is CSARRRGGHAELFF. The CDR3 nucleotides are TGCAGTGCTAGAAGACGGGGGGGTCACGCGGAGCTGTTTTTT. The rearrangement uses TRBV20-1 and TRBJ2-2, with 8 nucleotides matching TRBD2. CDR3 size: 14 residues. J gave up 10 bases and V 2 bases, and 9 bases lay outside the gene matches. Germline V gene sequence: CDR1 DFQATT, CDR2 SNEGSKA (reference sequence).

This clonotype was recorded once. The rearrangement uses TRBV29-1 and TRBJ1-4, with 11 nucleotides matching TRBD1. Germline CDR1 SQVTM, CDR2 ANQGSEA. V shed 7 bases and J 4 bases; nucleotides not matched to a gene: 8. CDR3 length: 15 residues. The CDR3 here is CSGGTGGSDNEKLFF. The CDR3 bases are TGCAGCGGGGGGACAGGGGGTTCGGATAATGAAAAACTGTTTTTT.

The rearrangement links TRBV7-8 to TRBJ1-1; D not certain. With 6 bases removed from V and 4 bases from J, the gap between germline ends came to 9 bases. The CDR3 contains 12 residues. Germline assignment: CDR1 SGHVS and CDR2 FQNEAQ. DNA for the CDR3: TGTGCCAGCAGTCTCTCCCGCACTGAAGCTTTCTTT. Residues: CASSLSRTEAFF.

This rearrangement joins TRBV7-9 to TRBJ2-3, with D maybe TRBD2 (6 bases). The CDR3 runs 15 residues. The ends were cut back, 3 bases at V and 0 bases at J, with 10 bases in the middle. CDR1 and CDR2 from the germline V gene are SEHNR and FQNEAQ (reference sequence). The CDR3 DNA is TGTGCCAGCAGCTTCATGGGGGGTAGCACAGATACGCAGTATTTT. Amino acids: CASSFMGGSTDTQYF.

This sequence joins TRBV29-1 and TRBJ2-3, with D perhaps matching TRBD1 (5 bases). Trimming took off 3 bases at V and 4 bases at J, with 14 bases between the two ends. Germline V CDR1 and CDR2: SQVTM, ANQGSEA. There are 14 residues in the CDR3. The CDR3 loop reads CSVEGLQGPDTQYF. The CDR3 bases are TGCAGCGTTGAGGGGCTTCAGGGCCCAGATACGCAGTATTTT.

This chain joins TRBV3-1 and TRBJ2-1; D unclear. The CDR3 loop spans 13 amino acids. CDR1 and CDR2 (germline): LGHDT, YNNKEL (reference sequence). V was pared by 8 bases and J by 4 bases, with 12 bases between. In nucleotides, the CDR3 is TGTGCCAGCTCGACACCTCAATACAATGAGCAGTTCTTC. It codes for CASSTPQYNEQFF.

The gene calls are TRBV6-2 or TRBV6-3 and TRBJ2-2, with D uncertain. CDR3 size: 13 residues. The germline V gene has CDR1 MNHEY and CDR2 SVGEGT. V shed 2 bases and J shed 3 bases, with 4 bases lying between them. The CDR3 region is CASSYHYTGELFF. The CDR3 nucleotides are TGTGCCAGCAGTTACCATTACACCGGGGAGCTGTTTTTT.

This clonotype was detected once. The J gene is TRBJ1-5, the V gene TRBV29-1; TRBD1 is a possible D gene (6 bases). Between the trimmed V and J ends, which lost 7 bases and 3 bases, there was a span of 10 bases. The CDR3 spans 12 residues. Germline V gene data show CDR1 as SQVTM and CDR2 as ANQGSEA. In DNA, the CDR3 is TGCAGCGCTGGACAGATCAATCAGCCCCAGCATTTT. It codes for CSAGQINQPQHF.

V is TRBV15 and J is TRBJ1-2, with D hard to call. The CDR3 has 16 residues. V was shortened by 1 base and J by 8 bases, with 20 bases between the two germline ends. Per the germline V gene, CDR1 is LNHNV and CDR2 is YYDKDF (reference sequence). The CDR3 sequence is CATSRGATAVSDGYTF. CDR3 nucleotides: TGTGCCACCAGCAGAGGGGCCACCGCCGTTTCGGACGGCTACACCTTC.

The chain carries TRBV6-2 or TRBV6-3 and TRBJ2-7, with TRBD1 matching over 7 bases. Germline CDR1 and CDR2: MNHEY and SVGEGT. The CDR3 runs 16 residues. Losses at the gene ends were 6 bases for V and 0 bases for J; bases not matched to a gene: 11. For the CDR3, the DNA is TGTGCCAGCAGAGATGCGCCGGGACAGTCCTCCTACGAGCAGTACTTC. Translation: CASRDAPGQSSYEQYF.

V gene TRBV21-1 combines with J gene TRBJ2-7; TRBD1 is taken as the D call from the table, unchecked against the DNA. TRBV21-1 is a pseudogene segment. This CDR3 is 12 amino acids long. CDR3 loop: CASSGPLYEQYF. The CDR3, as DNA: TGTGCCAGCAGCGGTCCCCTCTACGAGCAGTACTTC.

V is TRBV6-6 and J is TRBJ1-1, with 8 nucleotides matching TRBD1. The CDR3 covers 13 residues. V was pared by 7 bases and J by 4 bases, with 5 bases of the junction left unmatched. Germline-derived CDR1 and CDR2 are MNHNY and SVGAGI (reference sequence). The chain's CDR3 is CASTSDRGTEAFF. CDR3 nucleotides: TGTGCCAGCACCTCCGACAGGGGCACTGAAGCTTTCTTT.